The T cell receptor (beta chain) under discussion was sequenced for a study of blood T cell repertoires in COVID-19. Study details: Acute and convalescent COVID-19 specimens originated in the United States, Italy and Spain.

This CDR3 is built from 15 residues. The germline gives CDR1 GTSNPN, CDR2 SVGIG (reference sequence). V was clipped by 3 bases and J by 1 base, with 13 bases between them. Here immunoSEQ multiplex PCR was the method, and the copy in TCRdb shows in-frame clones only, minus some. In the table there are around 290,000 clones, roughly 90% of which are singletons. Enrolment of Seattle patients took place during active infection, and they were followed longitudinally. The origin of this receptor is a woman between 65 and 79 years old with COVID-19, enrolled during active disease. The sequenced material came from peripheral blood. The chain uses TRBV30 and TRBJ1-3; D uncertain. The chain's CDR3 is CAWRESGRSGNTIYF. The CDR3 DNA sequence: TGTGCCTGGAGGGAGAGTGGAAGGTCTGGAAACACCATATATTTT.